The table lists the clone carrying this TCR beta chain with many counts. Between the trimmed V and J ends, which lost 2 bases and 5 bases, there was a span of 14 bases. Germline values: CDR1 SGHRS, CDR2 YFSETQ. The CDR3 is made up of 15 amino acids. This sample is part of a study of early T cells in non-severe SARS-CoV-2 infection. TCRdb fed the 5' RACE reads into MiXCR, producing one record per CDR3 protein. The sample records 25,000 to 35,000 distinct CDR3 sequences, approximately 4.6% being singletons. Source material: whole blood. The rearrangement joins TRBV5-1 to TRBJ2-1; D unresolved. The clonotype originates from an adult who was a healthcare worker with PCR-confirmed SARS-CoV-2 infection or an uninfected control (not recorded which). CDR3 in DNA: TGCGCCAGCAGCTTAGAGGTTAGCATAGACAATGAGCAGTTCTTC. Its protein product is CASSLEVSIDNEQFF.